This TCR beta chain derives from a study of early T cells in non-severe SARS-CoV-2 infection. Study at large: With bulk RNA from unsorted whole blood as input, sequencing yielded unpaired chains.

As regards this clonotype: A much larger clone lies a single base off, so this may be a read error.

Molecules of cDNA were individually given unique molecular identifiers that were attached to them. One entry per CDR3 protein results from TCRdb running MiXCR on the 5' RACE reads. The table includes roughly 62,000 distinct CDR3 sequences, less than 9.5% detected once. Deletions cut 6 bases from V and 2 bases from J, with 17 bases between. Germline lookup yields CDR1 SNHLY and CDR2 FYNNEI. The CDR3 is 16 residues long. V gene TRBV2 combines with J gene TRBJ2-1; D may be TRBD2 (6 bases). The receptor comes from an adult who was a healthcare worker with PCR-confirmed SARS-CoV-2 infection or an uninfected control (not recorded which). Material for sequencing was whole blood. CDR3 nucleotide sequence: TGTGCCAGCAGCAAGAGCGGACTATCGGCCTACAATGAGCAGTTCTTC. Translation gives CASSKSGLSAYNEQFF.